This T cell receptor (beta chain) was documented in a study of CD8+ T cells in alopecia areata. Study-wide findings and caveats: Amid tofacitinib therapy, many expanded lesional clones stayed present in scalp and blood.

Extraction and reverse transcription of RNA yielded cDNA as the sequencing template. TCRdb's table, derived via immunoSEQ multiplex PCR, lists solely in-frame clones and lacks some. Altogether 150,000 to 200,000 clones are present, roughly three fifths being singletons, with the ten largest covering 1.3%. Concerning this clone: Its antigen remains unknown.

Trimming removed 5 bases from V and 3 bases from J, with 14 bases in between. The CDR3 totals 14 residues. Germline CDR1 reads SEHNR; CDR2 reads FQNEAQ (reference sequence). Noted treatment: oral pan-JAK inhibitor, 5-10 mg twice daily. The sequences come from CD4+ T cells sorted from blood, collected at roughly week 49, from a patient treated with tofacitinib. The TCR comes from a human donor with alopecia areata. V is TRBV7-9 and J is TRBJ2-7; D uncertain. Written as DNA, the CDR3 is TGTGCCAGCAGCCAGACTGGCTTGAACTACGAGCAGTACTTC. This sequence encodes CASSQTGLNYEQYF.